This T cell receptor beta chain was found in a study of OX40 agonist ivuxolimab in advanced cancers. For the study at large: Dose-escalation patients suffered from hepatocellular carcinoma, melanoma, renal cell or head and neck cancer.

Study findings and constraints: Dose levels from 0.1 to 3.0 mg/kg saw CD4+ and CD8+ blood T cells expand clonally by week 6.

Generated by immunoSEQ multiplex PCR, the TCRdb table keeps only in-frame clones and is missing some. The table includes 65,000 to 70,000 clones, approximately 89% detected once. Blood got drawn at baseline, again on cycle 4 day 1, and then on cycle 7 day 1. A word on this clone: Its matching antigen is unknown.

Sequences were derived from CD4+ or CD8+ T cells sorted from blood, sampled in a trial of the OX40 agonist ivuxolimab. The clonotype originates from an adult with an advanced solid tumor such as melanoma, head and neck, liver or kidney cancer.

The CDR3 nucleotides are TGCGCCAGCAGCGTAGGACTAGCGGGAGGTTACAATGAGCAGTTCTTC. This encodes CASSVGLAGGYNEQFF. This rearrangement joins TRBV5-1 to TRBJ2-1; 14 bases are shared with TRBD2. CDR1 SGHRS and CDR2 YFSETQ come from the germline V gene. The CDR3 consists of 16 residues. J gave up 4 bases and V 4 bases, and 4 bases lay outside the gene matches. The full variable domain, with the rest looked up from reference TRBV5-1 and TRBJ2-1, is KAGVTQTPRYLIKTRGQQVTLSCSPISGHRSVSWYQQTPGQGLQFLFEYFSETQRNKGNFPGRFSGRQFSNSRSEMNVSTLELGDSALYLCASSVGLAGGYNEQFFGPGTRLTVL.